Sequencing of this T cell receptor (beta chain) was carried out in a study of cytomegalovirus exposure and HLA in healthy donors. CDR3 length equals 15 residues. V lost 4 bases and J 0 bases, leaving 12 bases between the germline ends. Looked up from germline, CDR1 is SGHRS and CDR2 is YFSETQ. 13 Jbeta primers and 60 Vbeta primers were used for the PCR. Assay used: immunoSEQ multiplex PCR; TCRdb lists only in-frame clones, some missing. In the table there are 90,000 to 130,000 clones, approximately 70% of which are singletons. Sequencing was done on a sample of PBMCs. The rearrangement uses TRBV5-1 and TRBJ2-3; D uncertain. This sequence was found in a man younger than 45 in good health and CMV-seropositive. CDR3 bases: TGCGCCAGCAGCCCCGACATCCCTAGCACAGATACGCAGTATTTT. It specifies CASSPDIPSTDTQYF.